Listed here are 26 T cell receptor beta chains from one sample, sequenced in a study of Ad26.COV2.S vaccination and SARS-CoV-2 variants. Sequencing was performed with immunoSEQ multiplex PCR; in TCRdb, only in-frame clones are kept and a portion is missing. The repertoire holds just over 350,000 clones, with around 92% as singletons. The sequences come from peripheral blood, collected after recovery from COVID-19. These receptors were taken from a human donor who had recovered from COVID-19.

The rearrangement links TRBV6-5 to TRBJ2-7; the D gene is possibly TRBD2 (5 bases). The V and J ends lost 7 bases and 2 bases respectively, with 15 bases between them. The CDR3 extends over 14 amino acids. Germline V CDR1 and CDR2: MNHEY, SVGAGI. CDR3 amino acids: CASIPGPGAYEQYF. The CDR3 DNA is TGTGCCAGCATCCCCGGACCCGGGGCCTACGAGCAGTACTTC.

This chain links TRBV5-1 with TRBJ1-1, with D perhaps matching TRBD1 (6 bases). Trimming shortened V by 4 bases and J by 1 base, and 11 bases separated the two germline ends. This CDR3 comprises 14 residues. The germline V gene encodes CDR1 SGHRS and CDR2 YFSETQ. The CDR3 loop reads CASSQEGQNTEAFF. The CDR3 DNA reads TGCGCCAGCAGCCAAGAGGGACAGAACACTGAAGCTTTCTTT.

The chain employs TRBV7-2 and TRBJ1-2, with TRBD1 identical over 8 bases. V lost 2 bases to trimming and J lost 2 bases; unmatched junction nucleotides: 16. The CDR3 spans 19 residues. Germline V gene lookup returns CDR1 SGHTA and CDR2 FQGNSA. The CDR3 nucleotides are TGTGCCAGCAGCTTAAGACGAGGTCAGGGACAGGACCTAAACTATGGCTACACCTTC. It codes for CASSLRRGQGQDLNYGYTF. The whole variable domain, remainder taken from reference TRBV7-2 and TRBJ1-2, is GAGVSQSPSNKVTEKGKDVELRCDPISGHTALYWYRQSLGQGLEFLIYFQGNSAPDKSGLPSDRFSAERTGGSVSTLTIQRTQQEDSAVYLCASSLRRGQGQDLNYGYTFGSGTRLTVV.

The chain carries TRBV6-6 and TRBJ1-1; D remains ambiguous. V was cut by 6 bases and J by 5 bases, with 16 bases left in between. The germline V gene has CDR1 MNHNY and CDR2 SVGAGI (reference sequence). This CDR3 contains 14 residues. The DNA of the CDR3 is TGTGCCAGCAGAAAATCGGACGGTGGAACTGAAGCTTTCTTT. This codes for CASRKSDGGTEAFF.

The chain is built from TRBV14 and TRBJ1-2; 10 bases align to TRBD1. Looked up from germline, CDR1 is SGHDN and CDR2 is FVKESK. The CDR3 is 13 amino acids. V lost 5 bases, J lost 5 bases, and 2 bases stayed unmatched. CDR3 DNA: TGTGCCAGCAGCTGGGACAGGGGTTATGGCTACACCTTC. It translates to CASSWDRGYGYTF.

The V gene is TRBV6-5, the J gene TRBJ2-3, with 11 positions matching TRBD2. Germline CDR1 and CDR2: MNHEY and SVGAGI. The CDR3 is made up of 16 amino acids. Germline trimming cut 1 base from V and 6 bases from J; bases unmatched to any gene: 6. CDR3 residues: CASSYLLAGVVDTQYF. In nucleotides, the CDR3 is TGTGCCAGCAGTTACTTACTAGCGGGGGTGGTTGATACGCAGTATTTT.

V and J are TRBV9 and TRBJ2-2; D is possibly TRBD1 (5 bases). This CDR3 has 16 residues. CDR1 is SGDLS and CDR2 is YYNGEE in the germline V gene. The V and J ends lost 0 bases and 2 bases respectively, with 11 bases between them. For the CDR3, the DNA is TGTGCCAGCAGCGTAGGGAACAGGATCAACACCGGGGAGCTGTTTTTT. Protein product: CASSVGNRINTGELFF.

The chain has TRBV6-5 and TRBJ2-3; 8 bases map to TRBD1. The CDR3 spans 15 residues. The trim removed 4 bases at V and 4 bases at J, leaving 7 bases unmatched. Germline V gene sequence: CDR1 MNHEY, CDR2 SVGAGI. The CDR3 nucleotides are TGTGCCAGCAGTTCCCGCAGGGGGCCGCCAGATACGCAGTATTTT. This codes for CASSSRRGPPDTQYF.

This chain uses TRBV4-3 with TRBJ2-3; the D call may be TRBD1 or TRBD2 (5 bases each). V lost 3 bases to trimming and J lost 5 bases, with 9 bases between them. CDR1 and CDR2 (germline): LGHNA, YSLEER. The CDR3 extends over 13 amino acids. The CDR3 DNA is TGCGCCAGCAGCCAGGGGGTGTTAGATACGCAGTATTTT. Translating it yields CASSQGVLDTQYF.

This clone appeared once. This sample includes further DNA sequences coding for the same CDR3. The chain carries TRBV12-5 and TRBJ2-1, with 8 bases identical to TRBD1. The CDR3 contains 17 residues. The V gene's germline CDR1 is LGHNT and CDR2 FRNRAP. V was pared by 4 bases and J by 0 bases, with 8 bases of the junction left unmatched. CDR3 DNA sequence: TGTGCTAGTGGTTCCAAAAGGACAGGGACCTCCTACAATGAGCAGTTCTTC. This encodes CASGSKRTGTSYNEQFF.

The genes are TRBV6-6 and TRBJ1-4; 7 nucleotides align to TRBD1. The CDR3 has 14 residues. Germline CDR1 reads MNHNY; CDR2 reads SVGAGI (reference sequence). V lost 6 bases to trimming and J lost 4 bases; unmatched junction nucleotides: 5. The CDR3 region is CASSTGTDNEKLFF. The CDR3 DNA sequence: TGTGCCAGCAGCACCGGGACAGATAATGAAAAACTGTTTTTT.

The count of this clone is one. The chain uses TRBV29-1 and TRBJ1-1; D perhaps matches TRBD1 (5 bases). Germline loops: CDR1 SQVTM, CDR2 ANQGSEA. Trimming left V 5 bases short and J 3 bases short, with 13 bases between. This CDR3 is built from 13 residues. The DNA of the CDR3 is TGCAGCGTTAGGGTCGGGGGGGACACTGAAGCTTTCTTT. Residues: CSVRVGGDTEAFF.

V is TRBV20-1 and J is TRBJ1-1; tentatively, D is TRBD1 (5 bases). The CDR3 sequence is 10 residues long. Germline-derived CDR1 and CDR2 are DFQATT and SNEGSKA (reference sequence). V was trimmed by 5 bases and J by 7 bases, leaving 8 bases between them. The CDR3 sequence: CSAWTNEAFF. The CDR3 DNA reads TGCAGTGCTTGGACAAATGAAGCTTTCTTT.

The chain couples TRBV3-1 (or the pseudogene TRBV3-2) to TRBJ1-1; 8 bases align to TRBD1. Trimming at V came to 1 base and at J to 1 base, leaving 2 bases not matched to a gene. The CDR3 covers 15 residues. The germline CDR1 and CDR2 sequences are LGHDT and YNNKEL (reference sequence). The CDR3, as DNA: TGTGCCAGCAGCCAAGTCACAGGGGGGAACACTGAAGCTTTCTTT. Protein: CASSQVTGGNTEAFF.

The CDR3 nucleotides are TGTGCCAGCAAAACGAACCGGGACAGTTTCTGGACTGAAGCTTTCTTT. Its protein product is CASKTNRDSFWTEAFF. The chain links TRBV27 to TRBJ1-1; 7 nucleotides agree with TRBD1. The V gene end was trimmed by 7 bases and the J gene end by 5 bases; junction bases not matched to a gene: 16. Germline-derived CDR1 and CDR2 are MNHEY and SMNVEV (reference sequence). The CDR3 spans 16 residues.

This chain links TRBV13 with TRBJ2-4; D remains ambiguous. V was clipped by 8 bases and J by 0 bases, with 8 bases between them. The CDR3 has 13 amino acids. Germline V gives CDR1 PRHDT, CDR2 FYEKMQ (reference sequence). CDR3 in amino acids: CASGLLAKNIQYF. CDR3 DNA sequence: TGTGCCAGCGGGCTACTAGCCAAAAACATTCAGTACTTC.

The gene calls are TRBV10-1 and TRBJ2-1; D possibly corresponds to TRBD1 (5 bases). This CDR3 spans 17 amino acids. V was shortened by 4 bases and J by 8 bases, with 24 bases between the two germline ends. Germline V gene sequence: CDR1 WNHNN, CDR2 SYGVQD (reference sequence). In DNA, the CDR3 is TGCGCCAGCAGTGTGACCCTTGACAGATACAAGATGGATGAGCAGTTCTTC. It translates to CASSVTLDRYKMDEQFF.

In DNA form, the CDR3 reads TGTGCCAGCAGCCCATGGGGACTAGTTAAGGGGGAGCTGTTTTTT. Translating gives CASSPWGLVKGELFF. V is TRBV3-1 (or the pseudogene TRBV3-2) and J is TRBJ2-2, with TRBD2 identical over 8 bases. This CDR3 contains 15 residues. Per germline, CDR1 LGHDT and CDR2 YNNKEL (reference sequence). Trimming cost V 4 bases and J 8 bases; bases outside gene matches: 9.

This rearrangement joins TRBV9 to TRBJ1-2; perhaps TRBD1 as D (6 bases). V gave up 5 bases and J gave up 7 bases, with 15 bases separating them. This CDR3 region has 13 residues. Per the germline V gene, CDR1 is SGDLS and CDR2 is YYNGEE. The CDR3 bases are TGTGCCAGCAGTCCACCCGGGGGCTCTGGCTACACCTTC. As protein: CASSPPGGSGYTF.

This clone was recorded once. This chain links TRBV9 with TRBJ2-5; 7 bases are a match to TRBD2. After removal of 0 bases from V and 2 bases from J, the junction contained 16 bases not matched to a gene. Germline CDR1 SGDLS, CDR2 YYNGEE. CDR3 length: 19 residues. The CDR3 loop reads CASSVGTDGGSGVQETQYF. CDR3 DNA: TGTGCCAGCAGCGTAGGGACGGACGGGGGGTCCGGGGTACAAGAGACCCAGTACTTC.

This chain joins TRBV4-1 and TRBJ2-5, with 14 positions matching TRBD2. V shed 0 bases and J 1 base; nucleotides not matched to a gene: 4. This CDR3 is 18 amino acids long. Germline loops: CDR1 MGHRA, CDR2 YSYEKL. The CDR3: CASSQDLGLAGGQETQYF. The DNA for the CDR3 is TGCGCCAGCAGCCAAGACCTTGGACTAGCGGGGGGCCAAGAGACCCAGTACTTC.

The chain is built from TRBV6-5 and TRBJ1-1; possibly TRBD1 for D (6 bases). CDR1 is MNHEY and CDR2 is SVGAGI in the germline V gene. The CDR3 is 14 residues long. Trimming stripped 2 bases from V and 4 bases from J, with 11 bases between. Written as DNA, the CDR3 is TGTGCCAGCAGTTACGGGGGCTTCGTCACTGAAGCTTTCTTT. Its protein is CASSYGGFVTEAFF.

J is TRBJ2-2 and V is TRBV15, with TRBD2 as a possible D gene (5 bases). The germline CDR1 and CDR2 sequences are LNHNV and YYDKDF (reference sequence). The CDR3 extends over 16 amino acids. Trimming removed 0 bases from V and 4 bases from J, with 12 bases in between. Here the CDR3 reads CATSRDNGESTGELFF. In DNA, the CDR3 is TGTGCCACCAGCAGAGATAACGGGGAGAGCACCGGGGAGCTGTTTTTT.

V and J are TRBV2 and TRBJ2-5; no clear D gene. Germline-derived CDR1 and CDR2 are SNHLY and FYNNEI. The CDR3 contains 10 residues. Trimming stripped 4 bases from V and 5 bases from J, with 2 bases between. CDR3 nucleotide sequence: TGTGCCAGCAGTGGGGAGACCCAGTACTTC. Protein sequence: CASSGETQYF.

The V call is TRBV24-1, the J call TRBJ2-7, with 7 bases matching TRBD2. CDR3 length: 14 amino acids. Trimming removed 5 bases from V and 5 bases from J; junction bases left unmatched: 8. The germline V gene encodes CDR1 KGHDR and CDR2 SFDVKD. CDR3 DNA sequence: TGTGCCACCAGTGCCGGGACTACCTCTAACGAGCAGTACTTC. Protein product: CATSAGTTSNEQYF.

V gene TRBV4-3 combines with J gene TRBJ1-2, with D hard to call. V was pared by 0 bases and J by 5 bases, with 10 bases between. The CDR3 covers 14 residues. Germline values: CDR1 LGHNA, CDR2 YSLEER. The CDR3 loop is CASSQDIGVYGYTF. The CDR3, as DNA: TGCGCCAGCAGCCAAGATATCGGGGTATATGGCTACACCTTC.